The 18 T cell receptor beta chains listed next were all sequenced from one sample in a study of shared clonotypes between healthy human individuals. Repertoires were generated with immunoSEQ multiplex PCR, while TCRdb's copy carries only in-frame clones and drops some. The sample holds over a million clones, around three quarters seen once. The sample consisted of memory CD4+ T cells from PBMCs. As to subset: CD45RA-negative fraction. These receptors came from a man between 18 and 29 years old in good health. Some clones in this sample may be carry-over from other donors' samples.

The chain couples TRBV5-4 to TRBJ1-1, with TRBD1 as a possible D gene (5 bases). The CDR3 consists of 13 residues. V lost 0 bases and J lost 7, with 10 bases in between. CDR1 and CDR2 from the germline V gene are SGHNT and YYREEE (reference sequence). The CDR3 is CASSLAGGGEAFF. In DNA form, the CDR3 reads TGTGCCAGCAGCTTGGCCGGGGGAGGTGAAGCTTTCTTT.

V and J are TRBV27 and TRBJ2-3; 11 positions agree with TRBD2. The CDR3 runs to 15 residues. Trimming removed 6 bases from V and 8 bases from J; junction bases left unmatched: 10. In germline, CDR1 is MNHEY, CDR2 SMNVEV (reference sequence). The CDR3 nucleotides are TGTGCCAGCAGACCCATCGGGCTAGCGGGGGGTACGCAGTATTTT. Its protein product is CASRPIGLAGGTQYF.

The chain has TRBV7-2 and TRBJ1-2; D unclear. This CDR3 has 16 residues. Germline-derived CDR1 and CDR2 are SGHTA and FQGNSA. Trimming shortened V by 0 bases and J by 0 bases, and 11 bases separated the two germline ends. The chain's CDR3 is CASSLASARTNYGYTF. CDR3 DNA sequence: TGTGCCAGCAGCTTAGCGAGTGCCAGAACTAACTATGGCTACACCTTC.

The CDR3 DNA reads as TGTGCCAGCAGTCGAAAACAGGGGACGTTCTATGGCTACACCTTC. Encoded protein: CASSRKQGTFYGYTF. The chain links TRBV6-6 to TRBJ1-2, with TRBD1 matching 7 bases. Per the germline V gene, CDR1 is MNHNY and CDR2 is SVGAGI (reference sequence). The CDR3 extends over 15 amino acids. Trimming took 5 bases from V and 4 from J; bases not matched to a gene: 10.

Turning to this clone: Other DNA sequences in this specimen translate into the identical CDR3. The V and J genes are TRBV28 and TRBJ1-2; weak D call: TRBD1 (6 bases). The V end was cut by 4 bases, the J end by 6 bases, with 9 bases between. Germline V gene lookup returns CDR1 MDHEN and CDR2 SYDVKM. CDR3 length equals 12 residues. The CDR3 reads CASSSGGHGYTF. The CDR3 nucleotides read TGTGCCAGCAGTTCGGGGGGCCATGGCTACACCTTC.

This clone was seen a few times. The chain recombines TRBV7-3 with TRBJ2-3, with D perhaps given as TRBD1 or TRBD2 (6 bases each). The CDR3 consists of 17 residues. With 2 bases removed from V and 3 bases from J, the gap between germline ends came to 18 bases. Germline V gives CDR1 SGHTA, CDR2 FQGTGA. DNA for the CDR3: TGTGCCAGCAGCTTACAAGGGGGGCGAGGCGTTACAGATACGCAGTATTTT. Protein product: CASSLQGGRGVTDTQYF.

CDR3 in amino acids: CASSFTAQFLDTQYF. The CDR3 region has the DNA TGTGCCAGCAGTTTCACAGCCCAATTCTTGGATACGCAGTATTTT. J is TRBJ2-3 and V is TRBV27, with D unresolved. The germline V and J ends were trimmed by 3 bases and 6 bases, with 16 bases remaining between them. CDR3 length equals 15 residues. Looked up from germline, CDR1 is MNHEY and CDR2 is SMNVEV (reference sequence).

The chain has TRBV10-3 and TRBJ2-1, with 9 bases matching TRBD2. Per the germline V gene, CDR1 is ENHRY and CDR2 is SYGVKD. Trimming removed 4 bases from V and 6 bases from J; junction bases left unmatched: 10. The CDR3 has 16 residues. The CDR3 protein is CAISVTTGLAGNEQFF. The CDR3 DNA follows: TGTGCCATCAGTGTGACAACGGGACTAGCCGGCAATGAGCAGTTCTTC.

The chain has TRBV27 and TRBJ1-2; TRBD1 agrees at 7 bases. Germline assignment: CDR1 MNHEY and CDR2 SMNVEV (reference sequence). Trimming removed 2 bases from V and 2 bases from J; junction bases left unmatched: 11. This CDR3 comprises 17 residues. CDR3 nucleotide sequence: TGTGCCAGCAGTTTACGAAGAGACAGGGACCTAAACTATGGCTACACCTTC. Translating gives CASSLRRDRDLNYGYTF.

The gene calls are TRBV5-1 and TRBJ2-7, with a possible D match to TRBD1 (5 bases). The V gene's germline CDR1 is SGHRS and CDR2 YFSETQ. V dropped 7 bases and J dropped 4 bases, with 18 bases sitting between them. The CDR3 covers 14 residues. CDR3 bases: TGCGCCAGCGCCCCACGGCAGGGCGGTTACGAGCAGTACTTC. As protein: CASAPRQGGYEQYF. Based on the CDR3 plus reference TRBV5-1 and TRBJ2-7, the full variable domain is KAGVTQTPRYLIKTRGQQVTLSCSPISGHRSVSWYQQTPGQGLQFLFEYFSETQRNKGNFPGRFSGRQFSNSRSEMNVSTLELGDSALYLCASAPRQGGYEQYFGPGTRLTVT.

The V gene is TRBV21-1, the J gene TRBJ1-1; TRBD1, the D gene given by the table, was not confirmed from the DNA. TRBV21-1 is designated a pseudogene. This CDR3 has 19 amino acids. The CDR3 is CASRRDRGRNTPPITEAFF. CDR3 bases: TGTGCCAGCAGGAGGGACAGGGGGAGGAATACTCCTCCGATAACTGAAGCTTTCTTT.

The chain uses TRBV28 and TRBJ2-6; no clear D. CDR3 size: 15 residues. The germline V and J ends were trimmed by 3 bases and 0 bases, with 6 bases remaining between them. CDR1 is MDHEN and CDR2 is SYDVKM in the germline V gene. CDR3 nucleotides: TGTGCCAGCAGTTTTTCGAGCTCTGGGGCCAACGTCCTGACTTTC. Translated, it gives CASSFSSSGANVLTF. Using reference TRBV28 and TRBJ2-6 for the parts outside the CDR3, the full variable domain is DVKVTQSSRYLVKRTGEKVFLECVQDMDHENMFWYRQDPGLGLRLIYFSYDVKMKEKGDIPEGYSVSREKKERFSLILESASTNQTSMYLCASSFSSSGANVLTFGAGSRLTVL.

This chain's CDR3 is CASRSTGGGSYEQYF. In nucleotides, the CDR3 is TGTGCCAGCAGGTCTACAGGGGGCGGGTCCTACGAGCAGTACTTC. The chain carries TRBV27 and TRBJ2-7, with 9 bases that match TRBD1. The CDR3 loop spans 15 amino acids. CDR1 and CDR2 from the germline V gene are MNHEY and SMNVEV (reference sequence). After removal of 6 bases from V and 1 base from J, the junction contained 7 bases not matched to a gene.

This chain links TRBV29-1 with TRBJ1-5; 8 nucleotides align to TRBD1. The CDR3 totals 15 residues. The germline V gene encodes CDR1 SQVTM and CDR2 ANQGSEA. Losses at the gene ends were 6 bases for V and 0 bases for J; bases not matched to a gene: 7. CDR3 in DNA: TGCAGCGTGGGACAGGATATCCATAGCAATCAGCCCCAGCATTTT. Its protein is CSVGQDIHSNQPQHF.

In this sample, this clone turned up a few times. The chain is built from TRBV6-5 and TRBJ2-2; 10 bases map to TRBD1. In germline, CDR1 is MNHEY, CDR2 SVGAGI. The CDR3 sequence is 14 residues long. The V segment lost 10 bases and the J segment 5 bases; nucleotides outside the gene matches: 7. DNA for the CDR3: TGTGCCACAAGGGGGACAGGGGCTACCGGGGAGCTGTTTTTT. Amino acids: CATRGTGATGELFF.

The chain recombines TRBV7-8 with TRBJ1-5, with a tentative D call TRBD1 (5 bases). Per germline, CDR1 SGHVS and CDR2 FQNEAQ. This CDR3 spans 14 amino acids. Trimming pared 2 bases from V and 5 bases from J, leaving 10 bases between. Here the CDR3 reads CASSLYRGDQPQHF. The CDR3, as DNA: TGTGCCAGCAGCTTATATCGGGGGGATCAGCCCCAGCATTTT.

V usage is TRBV7-2 and J usage is TRBJ1-4; D possibly corresponds to TRBD1 (5 bases). Trimming pared 5 bases from V and 8 bases from J, leaving 18 bases between. The germline V gene encodes CDR1 SGHTA and CDR2 FQGNSA. CDR3 length: 15 amino acids. For the CDR3, the DNA is TGTGCCAGCAGCCGCGGTGCCAGGGCGACAGAAAAACTGTTTTTT. Translation: CASSRGARATEKLFF.

The chain combines TRBV5-4 with TRBJ2-5, with D maybe TRBD1 (5 bases). Germline CDR1 is SGHNT and CDR2 is YYREEE (reference sequence). The CDR3 runs 14 residues. Trimming removed 2 bases from V and 0 bases from J, with 8 bases in between. CDR3 sequence (DNA): TGTGCCAGCAGCTTTCGCAGGGACCAAGAGACCCAGTACTTC. Translating gives CASSFRRDQETQYF.